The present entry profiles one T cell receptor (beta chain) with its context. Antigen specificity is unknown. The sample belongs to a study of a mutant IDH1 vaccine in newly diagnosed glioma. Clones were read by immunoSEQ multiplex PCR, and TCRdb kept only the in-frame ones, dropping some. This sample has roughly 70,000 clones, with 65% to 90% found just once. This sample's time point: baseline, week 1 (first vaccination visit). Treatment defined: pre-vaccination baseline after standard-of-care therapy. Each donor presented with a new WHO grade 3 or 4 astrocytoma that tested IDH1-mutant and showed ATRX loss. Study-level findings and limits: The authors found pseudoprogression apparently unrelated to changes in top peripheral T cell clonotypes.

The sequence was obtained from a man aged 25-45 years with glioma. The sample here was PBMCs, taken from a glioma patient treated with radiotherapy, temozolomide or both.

CDR3 sequence: CASSPMQAYGYTF. The CDR3 DNA sequence: TGTGCCAGCAGCCCAATGCAGGCCTATGGCTACACCTTC. The chain is built from TRBV11-2 and TRBJ1-2, with D unresolved. The V end was cut by 5 bases, the J end by 4 bases, with 11 bases between. The CDR3 contains 13 residues. Germline V gene lookup returns CDR1 SGHAT and CDR2 FQNNGV. Full variable domain (missing parts from reference TRBV11-2 and TRBJ1-2): EAGVAQSPRYKIIEKRQSVAFWCNPISGHATLYWYQQILGQGPKLLIQFQNNGVVDDSQLPKDRFSAERLKGVDSTLKIQPAKLEDSAVYLCASSPMQAYGYTFGSGTRLTVV.